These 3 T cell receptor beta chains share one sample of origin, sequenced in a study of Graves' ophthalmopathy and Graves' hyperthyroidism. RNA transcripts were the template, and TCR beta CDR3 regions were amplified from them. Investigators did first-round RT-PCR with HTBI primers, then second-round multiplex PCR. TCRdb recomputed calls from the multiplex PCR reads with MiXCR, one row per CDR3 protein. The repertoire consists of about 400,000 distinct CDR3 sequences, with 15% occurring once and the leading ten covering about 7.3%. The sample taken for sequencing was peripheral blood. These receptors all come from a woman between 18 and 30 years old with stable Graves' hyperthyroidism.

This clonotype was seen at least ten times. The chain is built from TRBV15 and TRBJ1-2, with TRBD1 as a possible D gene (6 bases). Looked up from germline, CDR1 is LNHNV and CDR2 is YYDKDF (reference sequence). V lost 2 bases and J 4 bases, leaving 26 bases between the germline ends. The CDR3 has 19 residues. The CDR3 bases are TGTGCCACCAGCAGATTGTTCTCCAGGGGTACTGCGGAACTCTATGGCTACACCTTC. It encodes CATSRLFSRGTAELYGYTF.

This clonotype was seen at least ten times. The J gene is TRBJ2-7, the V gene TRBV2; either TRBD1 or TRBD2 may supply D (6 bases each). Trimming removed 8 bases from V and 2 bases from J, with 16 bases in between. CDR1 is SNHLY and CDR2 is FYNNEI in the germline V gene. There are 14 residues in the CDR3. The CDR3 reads CASQRVGGTYEQYF. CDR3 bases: TGTGCCAGCCAGAGGGTGGGGGGCACCTACGAGCAGTACTTC. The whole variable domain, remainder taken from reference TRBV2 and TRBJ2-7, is EPEVTQTPSHQVTQMGQEVILRCVPISNHLYFYWYRQILGQKVEFLVSFYNNEISEKSEIFDDQFSVERPDGSNFTLKIRSTKLEDSAMYFCASQRVGGTYEQYFGPGTRLTVT.

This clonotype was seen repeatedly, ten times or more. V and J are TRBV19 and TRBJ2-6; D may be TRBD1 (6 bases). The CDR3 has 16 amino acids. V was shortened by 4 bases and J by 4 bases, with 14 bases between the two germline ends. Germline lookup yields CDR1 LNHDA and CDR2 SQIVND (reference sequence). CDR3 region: CASSTTGLEGANVLTF. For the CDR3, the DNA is TGTGCCAGTAGTACGACAGGTCTAGAAGGGGCCAACGTCCTGACTTTC.